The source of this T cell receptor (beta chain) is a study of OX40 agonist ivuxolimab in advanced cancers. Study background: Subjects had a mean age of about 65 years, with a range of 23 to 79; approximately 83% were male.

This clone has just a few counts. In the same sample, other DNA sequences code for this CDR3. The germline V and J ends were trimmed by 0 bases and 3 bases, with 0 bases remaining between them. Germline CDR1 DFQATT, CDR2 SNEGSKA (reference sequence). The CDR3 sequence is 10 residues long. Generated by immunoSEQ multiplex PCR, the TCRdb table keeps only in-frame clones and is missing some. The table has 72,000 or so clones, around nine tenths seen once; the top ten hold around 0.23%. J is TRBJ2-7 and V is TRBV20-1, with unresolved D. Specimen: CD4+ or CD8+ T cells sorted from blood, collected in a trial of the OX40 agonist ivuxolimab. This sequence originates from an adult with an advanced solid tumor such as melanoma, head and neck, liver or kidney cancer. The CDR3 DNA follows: TGCAGTGCTAGAGACTACGAGCAGTACTTC. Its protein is CSARDYEQYF.